This T cell receptor beta chain was sequenced during a study of T-cell memory formation after mild COVID-19. V dropped 8 bases and J dropped 0 bases, with 29 bases sitting between them. CDR3 length: 20 residues. Ten or more counts support this clonotype. TCRdb itself ran the 5' RACE reads through MiXCR, one entry per CDR3 protein. The repertoire consists of around 30,000 distinct CDR3 sequences, with 12% occurring once and the leading ten covering nearly 15%. This clonotype was sampled from an adult woman who had mild COVID-19 (a few samples of this study predate the infection). Cell type and time point are not known. The sample taken for sequencing was PBMCs or a T cell subset sorted from them (not recorded which). The rearrangement joins TRBV12-3 or TRBV12-4 to TRBJ1-5, with D perhaps TRBD1 (6 bases). CDR3: CASLNTRGGGVTDSNQPQHF. The CDR3 DNA reads TGTGCCAGCCTCAATACCCGGGGCGGGGGCGTTACCGATAGCAATCAGCCCCAGCATTTT.